This T cell receptor (beta chain) derives from a study of neoadjuvant anti-PD-1 for oral cavity cancer (dated by TCRdb to the early 2020s). Regarding the complete study: Before undergoing curative-intent surgical resection, most patients got three to four biweekly nivolumab doses at 3 mg/kg. Responders were defined as patients with complete response, partial response or stable disease by RECIST 1.1; non-responders were defined as patients with progression. Patients who did not progress were given a fourth nivolumab dose at about day 43 and had definitive surgical resection on days 50-56. The parent correlative cohort included some 13 patients, with an approximately 30% response rate.

This specimen's time point label, per the study, means: before neoadjuvant nivolumab. Patients had been newly diagnosed with stage II-IVA oral cavity squamous cell carcinoma, and no prior systemic or radiation treatment had been given to the patients. The cohort was made up of patients with locally advanced, HPV-negative oral cavity squamous cell carcinoma. No culture maintenance or expansion was done, as the peripheral blood mononuclear cells went straight to analysis. Samples were obtained from a longitudinal correlative study of a single-arm phase II trial of neoadjuvant nivolumab in oral cavity squamous cell carcinoma. Subject-matched pre- and post-treatment PBMCs and tumors from three responders and three non-responders were subjected to genomic DNA-based TCRbeta sequencing. Peripheral blood mononuclear cells were collected once before nivolumab treatment and again after treatment, at the time of surgery. The Maxwell RSC DNA from Cells kit was used to isolate genomic DNA from PBMCs.

The V end loses 6 bases and the J end loses 7 bases, and a stretch of 16 bases separates them. CDR1 MNHEY and CDR2 SMNVEV are derived from the germline V gene (reference sequence). The CDR3 runs 14 residues from the cysteine to the phenylalanine. Only the CDR3 part of the read is kept: 42 bases, read in frame from the first base. Results and caveats for the whole study, not just this receptor: A higher pretreatment blood Treg/Th17 ratio correlated with both higher pretreatment blood TCRbeta clonality and lower post-treatment tumor TCRbeta clonality. Within PBMCs, T cell clonality (Gini index) was significantly higher in non-responders than responders after neoadjuvant nivolumab. The TCR analyses had only three patients in each response group, and the authors called for validation in larger cohorts.

For deep sequencing, PBMC libraries mostly used around 500 ng of input genomic DNA, with six replicates for each sample. The immunoSEQ hsTCRbeta kit was used to prepare TCRbeta libraries, following the manufacturer's instructions. Sequencing of the completed libraries took place using an Illumina NovaSeq 6000 S4 flow cell after they had been pooled to approximately 3.3 nM. The study's own analysis went as follows. The immunoSEQ Analyzer was used for raw data preprocessing and quality control. The analysis was restricted to productive rearrangements, with each unique CDR3 amino acid sequence defining a clonotype. Repertoire clonality was estimated as the Gini-Simpson index, computed with the R package tcR. Student's t test was used to compare Gini indices, while Pearson correlation assessed associations with tumor size change. The source is immuneACCESS, and TCRdb retained only in-frame sequences with V and J called. Part of the clones is not carried over; for the studies checked, unresolved V genes explain less than half of this, and the remainder is unexplained. V and J calls and clone size are as listed in that table; D and trimming were resolved from the DNA. The sample has about 72,000 clones on record, around 88% of them singletons. The ten largest clonotypes hold around 3.2% of the sample.

About this clone: Which antigen it targets is not known. Per-base qualities were not stored, and no clone one base away is much larger.

The source of this sequence is a person aged 40-85 years with oral cavity squamous cell carcinoma. The chain is made from TRBV27 and TRBJ1-3; possibly the D gene is TRBD1, per 6 matching bases. The sample was PBMCs, taken before nivolumab (anti-PD-1) treatment. The nucleotide sequence reads as follows: TGTGCCAGCAGCACAGGGATGGGAGTCAACACCATATATTTT. This gives the protein CASSTGMGVNTIYF.